This TCR beta chain was found in a study of human T cells and chemical hapten exposure. The time point is: pre-sensitization, week 0. Noted treatment: therapeutic diphenylcyclopropenone sensitization with weekly scalp DPC. At every patch-test visit, blood was drawn before the patch test was applied. J was trimmed by 3 bases and V by 8 bases; bases with no gene match: 6. Germline V CDR1 and CDR2: MNHEY, SVGAGI. The CDR3 consists of 13 residues. TCRdb analysed the RACE reads with MiXCR anew, one entry per CDR3 protein. The table shows approximately 180,000 distinct CDR3 sequences, with roughly 30% occurring only once. This clonotype has ten or more counts.

This receptor was taken from a woman between 25 and 40 years old with alopecia areata. Some clones in this sample may be carry-over from other donors' samples. The source was whole blood, collected in connection with sensitization to the hapten diphenylcyclopropenone (DPC). The rearrangement links TRBV6-5 to TRBJ2-5, with TRBD2 matching 7 bases. This CDR3 reads CASGTTQKETQYF. DNA of the CDR3: TGTGCCAGCGGGACTACACAGAAAGAGACCCAGTACTTC.